The rows below give T cell receptor beta chains drawn from one sample of a study of cytomegalovirus exposure and HLA in healthy donors. Clones were read by immunoSEQ multiplex PCR, and TCRdb kept only the in-frame ones, dropping some. The repertoire holds roughly 150,000 clones, with approximately 83% as singletons. Sequences were obtained from PBMCs. These receptors were obtained from a young woman in good health and CMV-seronegative. Each CDR3 is given with its conserved first and last residue. A D gene is named only where the DNA matches it firmly. The size of a clone is reported for some rows only, either as once, few or many, or as a class for expanded clones.

J gene,D gene,clone size,V gene,CDR3 DNA,CDR3 protein
TRBJ2-5,TRBD2,NA,TRBV6-5,TGTGCCAGCGGGAGGGCCCCAGAGACCCAGTACTTC,CASGRAPETQYF
TRBJ2-7,TRBD2,NA,TRBV6-5,TGTGCCAGCACTCCTAGCGGGGGGGCGAAAGAGCAGTACTTC,CASTPSGGAKEQYF
TRBJ1-4,NA,once,TRBV7-9,TGTGCCAGCAGCCCCACAGCCTTAATTTCAACTAATGAAAAACTGTTTTTT,CASSPTALISTNEKLFF
TRBJ1-1,TRBD1,NA,TRBV18,TGTGCCAGCGGTGAGACCGGGACAGCCACTGAAGCTTTCTTT,CASGETGTATEAFF
TRBJ2-7,NA,NA,TRBV5-4,TGTGCCAGCAGCTTGGGTAGTCGGGGTCAGTACTTC,CASSLGSRGQYF
TRBJ1-2,NA,NA,TRBV10-3,TGTGCCATCAGTGAGGGGGGCGCCGGCTATGGCTACACCTTC,CAISEGGAGYGYTF
TRBJ1-2,TRBD1,NA,TRBV19,TGTGCCACGCGACGGACAGGTTATCGCTATGGCTACACCTTC,CATRRTGYRYGYTF
TRBJ1-5,TRBD1,once,TRBV7-8,TGTGCCAGCAGCGCGCAGGGGGGCCGGCCCCAGCATTTT,CASSAQGGRPQHF
TRBJ2-3,NA,NA,TRBV7-6,TGTGCCAGCAGCCAAAGGGGGGGCGGGGTAGATACGCAGTATTTT,CASSQRGGGVDTQYF
TRBJ2-7,NA,NA,TRBV27,TGTGCCAGCAGTTTAAGACAAGGATACGAGCAGTACTTC,CASSLRQGYEQYF
TRBJ2-3,TRBD2,NA,TRBV5-1,TGCGCCAGCTTTAGCGGGGGTTACACAGATACGCAGTATTTT,CASFSGGYTDTQYF
TRBJ1-1,TRBD1,NA,TRBV18,TGTGCCAGCTCAGCCGGGACAGCCCCTGAAGCTTTCTTT,CASSAGTAPEAFF
TRBJ2-4,TRBD1,few,TRBV2,TGTGCCAGCAGCGGGACAGTTGGTAACATTCAGTACTTC,CASSGTVGNIQYF
TRBJ1-2,NA,NA,TRBV27,TGTGCCAGCAGTTTGCTCTCAGGGTCGGAAGGCTACACCTTC,CASSLLSGSEGYTF
TRBJ1-5,TRBD1,NA,TRBV7-2,TGTGCCAGCAGCCTCCGACAGGGAGTCCATCAGCCCCAGCATTTT,CASSLRQGVHQPQHF
TRBJ2-7,TRBD1,NA,TRBV2,TGTGCCAGCACCCCGGGGACAGGGCCCCCTCAAGCGAGCGAGCAGTACTTC,CASTPGTGPPQASEQYF
TRBJ2-7,TRBD1,NA,TRBV7-9,TGTGCCAGCAGCCCGACCGACAGGGACTCCTACGAGCAGTACTTC,CASSPTDRDSYEQYF
TRBJ1-1,TRBD1,NA,TRBV6-5,TGTGCCAGCAGTTACTCGGGGGGACAGGAAGCTTTCTTT,CASSYSGGQEAFF
TRBJ2-1,NA,NA,TRBV11-3,TGTGCCAGCAGCGGCGGGGGCGGGTACAATGAGCAGTTCTTC,CASSGGGGYNEQFF
TRBJ2-2,NA,NA,TRBV5-1,TGCGCCAGCAGCTTGGATCTGGGCGGGAAGCTGTTTTTT,CASSLDLGGKLFF